Presented here are 10 T cell receptor beta chains from one specimen sequenced in a study of cytomegalovirus exposure and HLA in healthy donors (dated by TCRdb to 2016 to 2017). Library preparation was by the immunoSEQ multiplex PCR assay. A mixture of 60 forward primers for TCR Vbeta segments and 13 reverse primers for TCR Jbeta segments was used in the multiplex PCR. The source is immuneACCESS, and TCRdb retained only in-frame sequences with V and J called. Part of the clones is not carried over; for the studies checked, unresolved V genes explain less than half of this, and the remainder is unexplained. Recorded for this sample are fewer than 100,000 clones; about three quarters of them occurred a single time. 7.1% of the sample is in the top ten clones. The sequenced sample consisted of PBMCs. All receptors derive from a man aged 35-49 years in good health and CMV-seropositive.

The gene calls are TRBV7-2 and TRBJ2-1; 9 positions match TRBD2. The CDR3 sequence is 18 residues long. Per the germline V gene, CDR1 is SGHTA and CDR2 is FQGNSA. The junction had 14 bases not matched to a gene; V was cut back by 2 bases and J by 6 bases. CDR3: CASSLKPSRGRVINEQFF. The CDR3 nucleotides read TGTGCCAGCAGCTTAAAGCCCTCACGCGGGAGGGTAATCAATGAGCAGTTCTTC.

The chain carries TRBV29-1 and TRBJ2-3, with 10 bases that match TRBD1. CDR1 and CDR2 (germline): SQVTM, ANQGSEA. After removal of 8 bases from V and 6 bases from J, the junction contained 14 bases not matched to a gene. There are 15 residues in the CDR3. The CDR3 sequence is CSSVIRDRGKDTQYF. CDR3 in DNA: TGCAGCTCTGTCATCCGGGACAGGGGCAAGGATACGCAGTATTTT.

The gene calls are TRBV19 and TRBJ1-5; 9 bases are shared with TRBD1. The CDR3 is made up of 16 amino acids. Germline V gene data show CDR1 as LNHDA and CDR2 as SQIVND (reference sequence). After removal of 6 bases from V and 5 bases from J, the junction contained 11 bases not matched to a gene. CDR3 bases: TGTGCCAGTAGCTACTTCCCCCGGGACAGGGATCAGCCCCAGCATTTT. Its translation: CASSYFPRDRDQPQHF.

V and J are TRBV15 and TRBJ2-3, with 8 nucleotides matching TRBD2. Germline V gene sequence: CDR1 LNHNV, CDR2 YYDKDF (reference sequence). V lost 0 bases, J lost 3 bases, and 5 bases stayed unmatched. The CDR3 totals 16 residues. For the CDR3, the DNA is TGTGCCACCAGCAGAGATTGGGCTAGCGGGACAGATACGCAGTATTTT. Amino acid sequence: CATSRDWASGTDTQYF.

This chain joins TRBV7-6 and TRBJ2-7; D is unclear. Germline V gives CDR1 SGHVS, CDR2 FNYEAQ. This CDR3 spans 13 amino acids. The V gene lost 0 bases and the J gene lost 5 bases, with 8 bases spanning the gap. CDR3 in DNA: TGTGCCAGCAGCTTAGCCGAACAAGACGAGCAGTACTTC. Translated, it gives CASSLAEQDEQYF.

The V gene is TRBV7-9, the J gene TRBJ1-4; D perhaps matches TRBD1 (6 bases). Germline-derived CDR1 and CDR2 are SEHNR and FQNEAQ (reference sequence). CDR3 length: 15 amino acids. Trimming took 5 bases from V and 5 from J, leaving 15 bases between them. CDR3 amino acids: CASSPQGGENEKLFF. The CDR3, as DNA: TGTGCCAGCAGCCCCCAAGGGGGGGAGAATGAAAAACTGTTTTTT.

The chain recombines TRBV6-6 with TRBJ2-2; possible D gene TRBD2, 7 bases. The germline gives CDR1 MNHNY, CDR2 SVGAGI (reference sequence). There are 16 residues in the CDR3. The ends were cut back, 2 bases at V and 7 bases at J, with 17 bases in the middle. Here the CDR3 reads CASSYEGGGNFGELFF. CDR3 bases: TGTGCCAGCAGTTACGAGGGGGGGGGCAATTTCGGGGAGCTGTTTTTT.

The rearrangement joins TRBV5-6 to TRBJ1-1; no reliable D call. Germline V gene data show CDR1 as SGHDT and CDR2 as YYEEEE. V lost 1 base and J lost 5, with 9 bases in between. This CDR3 has 13 residues. The CDR3 spells CASSLMRVTEAFF. CDR3 in DNA: TGTGCCAGCAGCTTGATGCGGGTAACTGAAGCTTTCTTT.

This clone was found a few times. The V and J genes are TRBV11-2 and TRBJ1-1, with a possible D match to TRBD1 (5 bases). The CDR3 contains 15 residues. Germline V gene lookup returns CDR1 SGHAT and CDR2 FQNNGV. V shed 4 bases and J shed 5 bases, with 17 bases lying between them. The DNA of the CDR3 is TGTGCCAGCAGCTCCTCGGACCGGGGGGGGACTGAAGCTTTCTTT. Its translation is CASSSSDRGGTEAFF.

The rearrangement joins TRBV7-2 to TRBJ2-7; D not resolved. Germline V gene data show CDR1 as SGHTA and CDR2 as FQGNSA. Trimming removed 8 bases from V and 0 bases from J, with 11 bases in between. The CDR3 length is 13 residues. The CDR3 loop is CASVRSSSYEQYF. Written as DNA, the CDR3 is TGTGCCAGCGTTCGGTCAAGCTCCTACGAGCAGTACTTC. Full variable domain (missing parts from reference TRBV7-2 and TRBJ2-7): GAGVSQSPSNKVTEKGKDVELRCDPISGHTALYWYRQSLGQGLEFLIYFQGNSAPDKSGLPSDRFSAERTGGSVSTLTIQRTQQEDSAVYLCASVRSSSYEQYFGPGTRLTVT.